This T cell receptor beta chain was documented in a study of regulatory T cells in long-lasting Graves disease. Study results and caveats: Persistent disease favored TRBV28, TRBJ1-2 and TRBJ2-5.

The time point was: newly diagnosed GD, antithyroid drugs for less than 3 months. Making the TCR library involved RNA that had been extracted from PBMCs. This clonotype was detected ten times or more. The antigen remains undetermined. Between the trimmed V and J ends, which lost 2 bases and 1 base, there was a span of 14 bases. The CDR3 consists of 16 residues. Germline CDR1 reads SEHNR; CDR2 reads FQNEAQ (reference sequence). TCR beta libraries were built with iRepertoire HTBI primers and Arm-PCR of CDR3 regions. Original handling: Gene usage covered about 62 TRBV and roughly 14 TRBJ segments. From the multiplex PCR reads, TCRdb called clonotypes with MiXCR, one entry per CDR3 protein. The V and J calls here are based on TCRdb, not the publication. The sample includes hundreds of thousands of distinct CDR3 sequences, 15% seen only once; the top ten take about a fifth.

V usage is TRBV7-9 and J usage is TRBJ2-5; D could derive from TRBD1 or TRBD2 (5 bases each). The input for sequencing was peripheral blood mononuclear cells (PBMCs), taken at new diagnosis, from a patient treated with antithyroid drugs. This clonotype originated in a female donor with Graves disease. The CDR3 region is CASSLPEGTGQETQYF. The CDR3 coding sequence is TGTGCCAGCAGCTTACCAGAGGGCACAGGCCAAGAGACCCAGTACTTC.